The clone carrying this T cell receptor (beta chain) appeared many times. What it binds is unknown. The source of the sample is a study of CD8+CD57+ T cells in acquired aplastic anemia. Study overall: Sorting CD4+ and CD8+ cells gave DNA averaging 3.2 ug. Notes on the study in general: Shared by patients and controls, approximately 29 CD8+ CDR3s were abundant in patients.

Profiling that covered TCR beta VDJ and CDR3 relied on genomic DNA as its template. TCRdb called the reads again in MiXCR, with one record for every CDR3 protein. This sample carries fewer than 250,000 distinct CDR3 sequences, around 45% of them seen once, and the ten largest clones take 7.8%. The authors sequenced patients whose flow cytometry had shown CD8+CD57+ cell expansion. Among the patients, all had severe acquired aplastic anemia. The receptor's source is a human donor with aplastic anemia. What was sequenced was sorted CD4+, CD8+, or CD8+CD57+ T cells (not recorded which) from PBMCs.

The CDR3 nucleotides read TGCGCCAGCAGCGCCGGGGGGACCTTACTGGGGGGCCACGAGCAGTACTTC. Amino acid sequence: CASSAGGTLLGGHEQYF. The gene calls are TRBV5-1 and TRBJ2-7; D may be TRBD2 (7 bases). The CDR3 is 17 amino acids. Germline V gene lookup returns CDR1 SGHRS and CDR2 YFSETQ. With 4 bases removed from V and 5 bases from J, the gap between germline ends came to 25 bases.